The sequence of this TCR beta chain was determined in a study of shared clonotypes between healthy human individuals. The germline CDR1 and CDR2 sequences are SGHDN and FVKESK. V was cut by 4 bases and J by 0 bases, with 12 bases left in between. The CDR3 spans 15 residues. Repertoires were generated with immunoSEQ multiplex PCR, while TCRdb's copy carries only in-frame clones and drops some. The repertoire holds more than 400,000 clones, with almost 80% as singletons. The sample comprised PBMCs. The clonotype was recovered from a middle-aged woman in good health. Some clones in this sample may be carry-over from other donors' samples. This rearrangement joins TRBV14 to TRBJ1-2; D unclear. The CDR3 here is CASSRRSFSNYGYTF. CDR3 nucleotides: TGTGCCAGCAGCCGCCGGAGTTTTTCTAACTATGGCTACACCTTC.